These T cell receptor beta chains were read from a single sample in a study of control samples from healthy donors and cancer patients. The table came from immunoSEQ multiplex PCR; TCRdb's copy has only in-frame clones and leaves some out. The sample holds fewer than 100,000 clones, approximately 82% seen once. Material for sequencing was blood. These receptors all stem from a woman aged 55-70 years in good health. The CDR3 runs from the conserved cysteine through the conserved F or W. A D gene is named only where the DNA matches it firmly. Clone size, where shown, is once, few, many, or a class for clones that have expanded.

v_gene: TRBV5-8
d_gene: TRBD2
j_gene: TRBJ2-7
abundance: .
CDR3aa: CASSPGLASYF
CDR3nt: TGTGCCAGCAGCCCGGGACTAGCGTCGTACTTC

v_gene: TRBV27
d_gene: .
j_gene: TRBJ1-5
abundance: .
CDR3aa: CASSFPDEDISNQPQHF
CDR3nt: TGTGCCAGCAGTTTCCCAGACGAAGACATTAGCAATCAGCCCCAGCATTTT

v_gene: TRBV4-2
d_gene: .
j_gene: TRBJ1-3
abundance: many
CDR3aa: CASSQEAAGNTIYF
CDR3nt: TGTGCCAGCAGCCAAGAGGCGGCGGGAAACACCATATATTTT

v_gene: TRBV7-6
d_gene: .
j_gene: TRBJ2-7
abundance: once
CDR3aa: CASSLAPDYKYEQYF
CDR3nt: TGTGCCAGCAGCTTAGCCCCGGACTACAAATACGAGCAGTACTTC

v_gene: TRBV5-1
d_gene: .
j_gene: TRBJ2-3
abundance: .
CDR3aa: CASSSGTLGDTQYF
CDR3nt: TGCGCCAGCAGTTCCGGGACCCTCGGGGATACGCAGTATTTT

v_gene: TRBV3-1/TRBV3-2
d_gene: .
j_gene: TRBJ1-1
abundance: once
CDR3aa: CASSQLSVAEAEAFF
CDR3nt: TGTGCCAGCAGCCAGCTAAGCGTAGCGGAGGCTGAAGCTTTCTTT

v_gene: TRBV24-1
d_gene: .
j_gene: TRBJ2-7
abundance: few
CDR3aa: CATSEGGSYEQYF
CDR3nt: TGTGCCACCTCCGAAGGGGGCTCCTACGAGCAGTACTTC

v_gene: TRBV3-1/TRBV3-2
d_gene: TRBD1
j_gene: TRBJ2-5
abundance: once
CDR3aa: CASSLGTGWETQYF
CDR3nt: TGTGCCAGCAGCCTCGGGACAGGCTGGGAGACCCAGTACTTC

v_gene: TRBV9
d_gene: TRBD1
j_gene: TRBJ1-3
abundance: .
CDR3aa: CASSLEGAGADTIYF
CDR3nt: TGTGCCAGCAGCCTAGAGGGGGCAGGGGCGGACACCATATATTTT

v_gene: TRBV19
d_gene: .
j_gene: TRBJ2-3
abundance: .
CDR3aa: CASSRGRALSSTDTQYF
CDR3nt: TGTGCCAGTAGTAGGGGCAGGGCCCTATCTAGCACAGATACGCAGTATTTT

v_gene: TRBV6-1
d_gene: TRBD1
j_gene: TRBJ2-2
abundance: .
CDR3aa: CASSEGGTGSGELFF
CDR3nt: TGTGCCAGCAGTGAAGGCGGGACAGGGTCCGGGGAGCTGTTTTTT

v_gene: TRBV18
d_gene: .
j_gene: TRBJ2-2
abundance: .
CDR3aa: CASSPDLGLNTGELFF
CDR3nt: TGTGCCAGCTCACCGGATCTGGGCTTGAACACCGGGGAGCTGTTTTTT

v_gene: TRBV5-1
d_gene: TRBD2
j_gene: TRBJ2-5
abundance: .
CDR3aa: CASSFSGRVQETQYF
CDR3nt: TGCGCCAGCAGCTTTAGCGGGAGGGTCCAAGAGACCCAGTACTTC

v_gene: TRBV27
d_gene: .
j_gene: TRBJ2-1
abundance: once
CDR3aa: CASSFGNTGYNEQFF
CDR3nt: TGTGCCAGCAGTTTCGGAAATACCGGATACAATGAGCAGTTCTTC

v_gene: TRBV19
d_gene: .
j_gene: TRBJ1-2
abundance: .
CDR3aa: CASRPDYYGYTF
CDR3nt: TGTGCCAGTAGGCCGGATTACTATGGCTACACCTTC

v_gene: TRBV28
d_gene: .
j_gene: TRBJ1-3
abundance: .
CDR3aa: CASRLSSRVSGNTIYF
CDR3nt: TGTGCCAGCAGGCTTAGTAGCAGGGTGTCTGGAAACACCATATATTTT

v_gene: TRBV7-9
d_gene: .
j_gene: TRBJ2-7
abundance: .
CDR3aa: CASSLAGDIYEQYF
CDR3nt: TGTGCCAGCAGCTTAGCAGGGGACATCTACGAGCAGTACTTC

v_gene: TRBV6-1
d_gene: TRBD1
j_gene: TRBJ1-2
abundance: .
CDR3aa: CASSEGQGGFYGYTF
CDR3nt: TGTGCCAGCAGTGAGGGACAGGGAGGATTCTATGGCTACACCTTC

v_gene: TRBV19
d_gene: .
j_gene: TRBJ1-5
abundance: .
CDR3aa: CASRRGSSPYQPQHF
CDR3nt: TGTGCCAGCCGGAGGGGCAGTTCACCATATCAGCCCCAGCATTTT

v_gene: TRBV6-2/TRBV6-3
d_gene: TRBD1
j_gene: TRBJ1-5
abundance: .
CDR3aa: CASSPGQGASQPQHF
CDR3nt: TGTGCCAGCAGCCCGGGACAGGGGGCTAGTCAGCCCCAGCATTTT

v_gene: TRBV5-1
d_gene: TRBD2
j_gene: TRBJ2-7
abundance: .
CDR3aa: CASSLGAGGSSYEQYF
CDR3nt: TGCGCCAGCAGCTTGGGGGCGGGCGGGAGCTCCTACGAGCAGTACTTC

v_gene: TRBV4-1
d_gene: TRBD1
j_gene: TRBJ2-3
abundance: few
CDR3aa: CASSQEANRGQGTTDTQYF
CDR3nt: TGCGCCAGCAGCCAAGAAGCGAATAGGGGACAGGGGACAACAGATACGCAGTATTTT

v_gene: TRBV7-2
d_gene: TRBD1
j_gene: TRBJ1-3
abundance: .
CDR3aa: CASSPGGGGNTIYF
CDR3nt: TGTGCCAGCAGTCCAGGGGGGGGCGGAAACACCATATATTTT

v_gene: TRBV2
d_gene: .
j_gene: TRBJ1-5
abundance: .
CDR3aa: CASSDWTVNQPQHF
CDR3nt: TGTGCCAGCAGTGATTGGACAGTAAATCAGCCCCAGCATTTT

v_gene: TRBV6-2/TRBV6-3
d_gene: TRBD1
j_gene: TRBJ1-6
abundance: .
CDR3aa: CASSSNLGTGGTPLHF
CDR3nt: TGTGCCAGCAGTTCTAACCTAGGGACAGGGGGAACACCCCTCCACTTT

v_gene: TRBV5-1
d_gene: TRBD1
j_gene: TRBJ1-1
abundance: .
CDR3aa: CASSDTPGGTEAFF
CDR3nt: TGCGCCAGCAGCGATACCCCAGGGGGCACTGAAGCTTTCTTT

v_gene: TRBV15
d_gene: .
j_gene: TRBJ1-4
abundance: .
CDR3aa: CATSRDQGKYEKLFF
CDR3nt: TGTGCCACCAGCAGAGACCAGGGGAAGTATGAAAAACTGTTTTTT

v_gene: TRBV7-8
d_gene: TRBD1
j_gene: TRBJ1-2
abundance: .
CDR3aa: CASSLVPAGGNYGYTF
CDR3nt: TGTGCCAGCAGCTTAGTACCGGCAGGGGGTAACTATGGCTACACCTTC

v_gene: TRBV7-8
d_gene: .
j_gene: TRBJ1-3
abundance: once
CDR3aa: CASSRDSGNTIYF
CDR3nt: TGTGCCAGCTCGAGGGATTCTGGAAACACCATATATTTT

v_gene: TRBV5-4
d_gene: .
j_gene: TRBJ1-6
abundance: .
CDR3aa: CASSPSVSSYNSPLHF
CDR3nt: TGTGCCAGCAGCCCCTCTGTGAGCTCCTATAATTCACCCCTCCACTTT

v_gene: TRBV6-5
d_gene: .
j_gene: TRBJ1-1
abundance: .
CDR3aa: CASSLRGTEAFF
CDR3nt: TGTGCCAGCAGTTTAAGGGGAACTGAAGCTTTCTTT

v_gene: TRBV14
d_gene: .
j_gene: TRBJ2-1
abundance: .
CDR3aa: CASSQGANYNEQFF
CDR3nt: TGTGCCAGCAGCCAGGGGGCAAACTACAATGAGCAGTTCTTC

v_gene: TRBV6-5
d_gene: TRBD2
j_gene: TRBJ2-1
abundance: once
CDR3aa: CASSLGRGGYNEQFF
CDR3nt: TGTGCCAGCAGTCTAGGGCGGGGGGGCTACAATGAGCAGTTCTTC

v_gene: TRBV6-5
d_gene: TRBD1
j_gene: TRBJ1-6
abundance: .
CDR3aa: CASSWDRINSPLHF
CDR3nt: TGTGCCAGCAGTTGGGACAGGATTAATTCACCCCTCCACTTT

v_gene: TRBV20-1
d_gene: .
j_gene: TRBJ2-3
abundance: .
CDR3aa: CSAGGATQYF
CDR3nt: TGCAGTGCTGGAGGGGCTACGCAGTATTTT

v_gene: TRBV7-2
d_gene: TRBD2
j_gene: TRBJ2-5
abundance: few
CDR3aa: CASSLGGGGETQYF
CDR3nt: TGTGCCAGCAGCTTAGGGGGCGGGGGAGAGACCCAGTACTTC

v_gene: TRBV2
d_gene: TRBD2
j_gene: TRBJ2-3
abundance: .
CDR3aa: CASRAGGTDTQYF
CDR3nt: TGTGCCAGCAGAGCGGGGGGCACAGATACGCAGTATTTT

v_gene: TRBV5-5
d_gene: TRBD1
j_gene: TRBJ2-1
abundance: .
CDR3aa: CASSSDRVGSYNEQFF
CDR3nt: TGTGCCAGCAGCTCCGACAGGGTAGGGTCCTACAATGAGCAGTTCTTC